What follows are 21 T cell receptor beta chains derived from one specimen sequenced in a study of T cells after yellow fever vaccination. In TCRdb, the 5' RACE reads were re-called with MiXCR into one record per CDR3 protein. This sample yields some 320,000 distinct CDR3 sequences, of which 4.1% are seen a single time; under 30% belongs to the top ten. The sample in question was PBMCs, obtained 5 days after the yellow fever booster vaccination. These receptors originate from a man aged 18 to 29 who received the YFV17D yellow fever vaccine.

The chain is built from TRBV9 and TRBJ1-2; 9 bases agree with TRBD1. Germline CDR1 and CDR2: SGDLS and YYNGEE. CDR3 length: 15 residues. The junction had 8 bases not matched to a gene; V was cut back by 2 bases and J by 6 bases. CDR3 loop: CASSVSRDREDGYTF. CDR3 nucleotides: TGTGCCAGCAGCGTCTCCCGGGACAGGGAAGATGGCTACACCTTC.

This clonotype turned up a few times. The V gene is TRBV5-1, the J gene TRBJ1-6; D perhaps matches TRBD1 (6 bases). Germline V gives CDR1 SGHRS, CDR2 YFSETQ. This CDR3 comprises 14 residues. Trimming took 0 bases from V and 9 from J, leaving 10 bases between them. In DNA form, the CDR3 reads TGCGCCAGCAGCTTGGACAGGGAGACTTCACCCCTCCACTTT. Translated: CASSLDRETSPLHF.

This clonotype was counted only a few times. This chain joins TRBV11-1 and TRBJ2-7; possibly TRBD2 for D (6 bases). The CDR3 runs 15 residues. V was shortened by 5 bases and J by 2 bases, with 16 bases between the two germline ends. Per germline, CDR1 SGHAT and CDR2 FQDESV (reference sequence). In DNA form, the CDR3 reads TGTGCCAGCAGCATAACGGACGGAGGGGCCTACGAGCAGTACTTC. This translates into CASSITDGGAYEQYF.

This rearrangement joins TRBV6-5 to TRBJ2-5; TRBD1 matches at 7 bases. The CDR3 has 16 amino acids. Unmatched junction bases numbered 10, after V lost 6 bases and J lost 0 bases. Germline CDR1 and CDR2: MNHEY and SVGAGI. The CDR3 nucleotides are TGTGCCAGCAGACCAAGGACAGGCCGGTACCAAGAGACCCAGTACTTC. The encoded protein is CASRPRTGRYQETQYF.

This clonotype was observed at least ten times. The V gene is TRBV20-1, the J gene TRBJ2-7, with TRBD1 matching 10 bases. The junction had 6 bases not matched to a gene; V was cut back by 5 bases and J by 5 bases. The CDR3 runs 13 residues. Germline CDR1 DFQATT, CDR2 SNEGSKA (reference sequence). The CDR3 DNA reads TGCAGTGCTCCAATTGGGACAGGGGACGAGCAGTACTTC. Amino acids: CSAPIGTGDEQYF.

This clonotype has ten or more counts. The chain uses TRBV4-1 and TRBJ2-7; possible D gene TRBD1, 5 bases. The V gene lost 3 bases and the J gene lost 3 bases, with 15 bases spanning the gap. This CDR3 comprises 15 residues. Germline CDR1 MGHRA, CDR2 YSYEKL. The CDR3, as DNA: TGCGCCAGCAGCCATCCCGGTAGGGGAAACTACGAGCAGTACTTC. Protein product: CASSHPGRGNYEQYF.

This clonotype has just a few counts. This chain links TRBV4-1 with TRBJ2-7; 12 bases line up with TRBD1. CDR3 length: 16 residues. Losses at the gene ends were 3 bases for V and 6 bases for J; bases not matched to a gene: 9. The germline gives CDR1 MGHRA, CDR2 YSYEKL. The CDR3 sequence is CASSQAPGQGASEQYV. The CDR3 region has the DNA TGCGCCAGCAGCCAGGCTCCGGGACAGGGGGCCTCCGAGCAGTACGTC.

The chain couples TRBV27 to TRBJ2-3; 10 nucleotides align to TRBD2. The CDR3 is 16 amino acids. Germline V gives CDR1 MNHEY, CDR2 SMNVEV (reference sequence). V lost 0 bases and J lost 6; bases outside the gene matches: 6. The CDR3 nucleotides are TGTGCCAGCAGTTTATCAGCGGGGGGGCGGTACGATACGCAGTATTTT. This codes for CASSLSAGGRYDTQYF.

The genes are TRBV7-9 and TRBJ1-2, with D maybe TRBD1 (5 bases). V was pared by 5 bases and J by 8 bases, with 18 bases between. The CDR3 totals 14 residues. Per the germline V gene, CDR1 is SEHNR and CDR2 is FQNEAQ (reference sequence). The CDR3 DNA reads TGTGCCAGCAGCCCCCAACCCGGGACCTTAGGCTACACCTTC. Translating gives CASSPQPGTLGYTF.

This chain uses TRBV28 with TRBJ1-2; D is undetermined. V was pared by 5 bases and J by 4 bases, with 17 bases between. The CDR3 runs 15 residues. Germline CDR1 and CDR2: MDHEN and SYDVKM. The CDR3 sequence: CASSARGSGGYGYTF. The CDR3 region has the DNA TGTGCCAGCAGTGCCCGCGGGTCGGGAGGCTATGGCTACACCTTC.

This clonotype was counted a few times. V and J are TRBV7-2 and TRBJ2-1; D is perhaps TRBD1 (6 bases). The CDR3 extends over 15 amino acids. Germline CDR1 is SGHTA and CDR2 is FQGNSA. V gave up 5 bases and J gave up 0 bases, with 11 bases separating them. The CDR3 protein is CASSAQGSSYNEQFF. The CDR3 coding sequence is TGTGCCAGCAGCGCACAGGGCAGCTCCTACAATGAGCAGTTCTTC. Looking up the rest from reference TRBV7-2 and TRBJ2-1 gives the full variable domain: GAGVSQSPSNKVTEKGKDVELRCDPISGHTALYWYRQSLGQGLEFLIYFQGNSAPDKSGLPSDRFSAERTGGSVSTLTIQRTQQEDSAVYLCASSAQGSSYNEQFFGPGTRLTVL.

This clonotype was counted between two and nine times. The rearrangement links TRBV19 to TRBJ2-1; perhaps TRBD2 as D (5 bases). Trimming took off 2 bases at V and 10 bases at J, with 12 bases between the two ends. Germline V lookup: CDR1 LNHDA, CDR2 SQIVND (reference sequence). The CDR3 has 13 residues. CDR3 nucleotides: TGTGCCAGTAGTATATTCCCACCGGGGGAGCAGTTCTTC. Translated, it gives CASSIFPPGEQFF.

This clonotype was seen more than once but under ten times. As DNA, the CDR3 is TGTGCCAGCAGCCTTCGTGCCACTGAAGCTTTCTTT. Protein sequence: CASSLRATEAFF. J is TRBJ1-1 and V is TRBV5-6; no firm D call. CDR1 and CDR2 (germline): SGHDT, YYEEEE. The CDR3 runs 12 residues. V lost 4 bases to trimming and J lost 4 bases, with 8 bases between them. Looking up the rest from reference TRBV5-6 and TRBJ1-1 gives the full variable domain: DAGVTQSPTHLIKTRGQQVTLRCSPKSGHDTVSWYQQALGQGPQFIFQYYEEEERQRGNFPDRFSGHQFPNYSSELNVNALLLGDSALYLCASSLRATEAFFGQGTRLTVV.

The V gene is TRBV2, the J gene TRBJ1-5; tentative D call: TRBD1 (5 bases). Looked up from germline, CDR1 is SNHLY and CDR2 is FYNNEI. CDR3 size: 15 residues. The V end lost 7 bases, the J end lost 0 bases, and 13 bases lay between the germline ends. The CDR3, as DNA: TGTGCCAGCATTGACAGACACGATAGCAATCAGCCCCAGCATTTT. It specifies CASIDRHDSNQPQHF.

The chain employs TRBV20-1 and TRBJ1-3; D gene unclear. V was clipped by 0 bases and J by 4 bases, with 10 bases between them. Per the germline V gene, CDR1 is DFQATT and CDR2 is SNEGSKA (reference sequence). The CDR3 spans 14 residues. CDR3 DNA: TGCAGTGCTAGAGATCACGGCGGCGGAAACACCATATATTTT. Translating it yields CSARDHGGGNTIYF.

The J gene is TRBJ2-1, the V gene TRBV25-1, with unresolved D. V dropped 6 bases and J dropped 7 bases, with 13 bases sitting between them. This CDR3 region has 13 residues. CDR1 is MGHDK, CDR2 SYGVNS, per germline. The CDR3 bases are TGTGCCAGCAGCCGAGCGACATTAAATGAGCAGTTCTTC. It specifies CASSRATLNEQFF. The variable domain in full, completed from reference TRBV25-1 and TRBJ2-1, reads EADIYQTPRYLVIGTGKKITLECSQTMGHDKMYWYQQDPGMELHLIHYSYGVNSTEKGDLSSESTVSRIRTEHFPLTLESARPSHTSQYLCASSRATLNEQFFGPGTRLTVL.

This clonotype was counted a few times. The chain combines TRBV15 with TRBJ2-1; D is undetermined. Germline CDR1 LNHNV, CDR2 YYDKDF (reference sequence). This CDR3 contains 11 residues. The V gene lost 2 bases and the J gene lost 7 bases, with 3 bases spanning the gap. Here the CDR3 DNA reads TGTGCCACCAGCAGACAGAATGAGCAGTTCTTC. Its translation is CATSRQNEQFF.

This clonotype showed up just a few times. The chain has TRBV19 and TRBJ2-7; 7 bases align to TRBD1. CDR3 length equals 15 residues. Trimming cost V 5 bases and J 0 bases; bases outside gene matches: 7. CDR1 LNHDA and CDR2 SQIVND come from the germline V gene (reference sequence). The chain's CDR3 is CASSWGTDSSYEQYF. The CDR3, as DNA: TGTGCCAGTAGTTGGGGGACAGATAGCTCCTACGAGCAGTACTTC.

Only a few counts were recorded for this clonotype. The chain employs TRBV7-9 and TRBJ2-3; no firm D call. Germline values: CDR1 SEHNR, CDR2 FQNEAQ (reference sequence). V was pared by 5 bases and J by 1 base, with 13 bases between. This CDR3 spans 15 amino acids. The CDR3 sequence: CASSPLRGRTDTQYF. CDR3 in DNA: TGTGCCAGCAGCCCCCTACGAGGCCGCACAGATACGCAGTATTTT. Together with reference TRBV7-9 and TRBJ2-3, the CDR3 gives the full variable domain: DTGVSQNPRHKITKRGQNVTFRCDPISEHNRLYWYRQTLGQGPEFLTYFQNEAQLEKSRLLSDRFSAERPKGSFSTLEIQRTEQGDSAMYLCASSPLRGRTDTQYFGPGTRLTVL.

V usage is TRBV10-3 and J usage is TRBJ1-6, with no clear D. The CDR3 is 14 residues long. Trimming cost V 3 bases and J 5 bases, with 8 bases left between them. CDR1 and CDR2 from the germline V gene are ENHRY and SYGVKD. The CDR3 protein is CAISEFRDNSPLHF. The CDR3 DNA reads as TGTGCCATCAGTGAATTCAGAGATAATTCACCCCTCCACTTT.

This clonotype turned up a few times. The chain carries TRBV28 and TRBJ2-7, with 7 nucleotides matching TRBD1. The CDR3 contains 15 residues. J was trimmed by 5 bases and V by 5 bases; bases with no gene match: 12. CDR1 is MDHEN and CDR2 is SYDVKM in the germline V gene. CDR3 protein: CASSPSTTGNHEQYV. The CDR3, as DNA: TGTGCCAGCAGTCCCTCGACGACAGGGAACCACGAGCAGTACGTC.